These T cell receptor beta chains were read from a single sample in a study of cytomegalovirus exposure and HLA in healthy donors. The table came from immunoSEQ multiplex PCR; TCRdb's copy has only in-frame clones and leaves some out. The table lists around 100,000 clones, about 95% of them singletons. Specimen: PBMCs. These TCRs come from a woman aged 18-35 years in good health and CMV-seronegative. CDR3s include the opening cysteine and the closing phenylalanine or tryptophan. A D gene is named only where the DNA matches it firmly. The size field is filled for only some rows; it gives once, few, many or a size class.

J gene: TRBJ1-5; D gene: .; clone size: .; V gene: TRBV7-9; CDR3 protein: CASSWGEGDGNQPQHF; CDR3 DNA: TGTGCCAGCAGCTGGGGGGAGGGTGATGGCAATCAGCCCCAGCATTTT
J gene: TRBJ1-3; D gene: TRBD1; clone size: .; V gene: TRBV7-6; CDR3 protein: CASSSGQGAGNTIYF; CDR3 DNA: TGTGCCAGCAGCTCCGGACAGGGGGCAGGAAACACCATATATTTT
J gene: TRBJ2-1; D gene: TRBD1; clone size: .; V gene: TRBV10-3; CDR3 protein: CAISGPGGQGYNEQFF; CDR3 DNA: TGTGCCATCAGTGGCCCGGGCGGACAGGGATACAATGAGCAGTTCTTC
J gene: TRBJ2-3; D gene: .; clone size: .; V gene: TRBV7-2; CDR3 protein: CASSPYSDTQYF; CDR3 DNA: TGTGCCAGCAGCCCGTACTCGGATACGCAGTATTTT
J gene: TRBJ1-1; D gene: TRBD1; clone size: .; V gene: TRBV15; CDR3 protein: CATSHKTGTVTEAFF; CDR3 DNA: TGTGCCACCAGCCATAAAACCGGGACAGTGACTGAAGCTTTCTTT
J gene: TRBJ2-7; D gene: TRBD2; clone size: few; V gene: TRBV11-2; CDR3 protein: CASSLETLAGGAYEQYF; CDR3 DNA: TGTGCCAGCAGCTTAGAAACCCTAGCGGGAGGTGCGTACGAGCAGTACTTC
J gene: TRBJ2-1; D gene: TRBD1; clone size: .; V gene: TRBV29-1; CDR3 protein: CSVRRDSPYNEQFF; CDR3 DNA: TGCAGCGTTCGCCGGGACAGCCCCTACAATGAGCAGTTCTTC
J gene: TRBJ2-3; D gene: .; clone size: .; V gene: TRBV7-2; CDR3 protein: CASSLAQSWFAQYF; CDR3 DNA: TGTGCCAGCAGCTTAGCACAGAGCTGGTTTGCGCAGTATTTT
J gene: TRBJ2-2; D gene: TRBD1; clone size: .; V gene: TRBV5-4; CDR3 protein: CASSSGGAGTGELFF; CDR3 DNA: TGTGCCAGCAGCTCAGGGGGCGCCGGCACCGGGGAGCTGTTTTTT
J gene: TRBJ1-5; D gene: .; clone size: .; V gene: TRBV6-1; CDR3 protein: CASSDEGRGGNQPQHF; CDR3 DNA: TGTGCCAGCAGTGATGAAGGACGGGGGGGCAATCAGCCCCAGCATTTT
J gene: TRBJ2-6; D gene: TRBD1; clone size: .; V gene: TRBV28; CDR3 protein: CASSLTPGTGTGANVLTF; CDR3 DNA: TGTGCCAGCAGTTTAACCCCCGGGACAGGAACTGGGGCCAACGTCCTGACTTTC
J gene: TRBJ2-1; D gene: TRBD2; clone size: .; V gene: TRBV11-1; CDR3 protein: CASSEPPGLAAQYNEQFF; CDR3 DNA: TGTGCCAGCAGCGAACCCCCGGGACTAGCGGCTCAATACAATGAGCAGTTCTTC
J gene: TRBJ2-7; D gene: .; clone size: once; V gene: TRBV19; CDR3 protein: CASSWAGAEQYF; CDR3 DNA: TGTGCCAGTAGTTGGGCAGGGGCCGAGCAGTACTTC
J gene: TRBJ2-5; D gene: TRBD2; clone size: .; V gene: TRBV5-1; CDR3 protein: CASSLGALAGGQETQYF; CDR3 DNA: TGCGCCAGCAGCTTGGGTGCGCTAGCGGGGGGCCAAGAGACCCAGTACTTC
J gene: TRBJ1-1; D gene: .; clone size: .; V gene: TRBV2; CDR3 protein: CASRLGQLNTEAFF; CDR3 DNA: TGTGCCAGCAGGCTGGGGCAATTGAACACTGAAGCTTTCTTT
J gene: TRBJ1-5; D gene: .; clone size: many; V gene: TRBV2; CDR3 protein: CASSPDTSSQPQHF; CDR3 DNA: TGTGCCAGCAGTCCCGACACTAGCAGTCAGCCCCAGCATTTT
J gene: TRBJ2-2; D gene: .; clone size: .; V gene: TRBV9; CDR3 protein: CASSPRRGAMGPGELFF; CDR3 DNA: TGTGCCAGCAGCCCACGGAGGGGCGCAATGGGGCCCGGGGAGCTGTTTTTT
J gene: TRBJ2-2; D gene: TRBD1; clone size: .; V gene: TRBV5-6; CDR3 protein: CASSFRDRGNTGELFF; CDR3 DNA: TGTGCCAGCAGCTTTAGAGACAGGGGAAACACCGGGGAGCTGTTTTTT
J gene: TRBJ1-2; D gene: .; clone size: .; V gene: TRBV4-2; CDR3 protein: CASSQDHNTGGYGYTF; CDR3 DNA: TGTGCCAGCAGCCAAGACCACAACACGGGAGGATATGGCTACACCTTC
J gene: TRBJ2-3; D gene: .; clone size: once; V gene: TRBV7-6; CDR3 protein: CASSLVPGRTDTQYF; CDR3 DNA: TGTGCCAGCAGCTTAGTACCGGGTCGAACAGATACGCAGTATTTT
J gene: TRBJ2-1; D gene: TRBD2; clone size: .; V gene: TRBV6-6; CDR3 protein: CASSYSSGGGNEQFF; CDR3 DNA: TGTGCCAGCAGTTACTCAAGCGGGGGGGGGAATGAGCAGTTCTTC
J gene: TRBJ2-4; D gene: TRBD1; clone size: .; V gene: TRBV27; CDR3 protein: CASRYGTGANIQYF; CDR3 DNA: TGTGCCAGCAGATACGGGACAGGGGCAAACATTCAGTACTTC
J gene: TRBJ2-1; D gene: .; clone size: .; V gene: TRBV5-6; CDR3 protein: CASSTGSNTLFF; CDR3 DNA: TGTGCCAGCAGCACGGGTAGTAACACACTGTTCTTC
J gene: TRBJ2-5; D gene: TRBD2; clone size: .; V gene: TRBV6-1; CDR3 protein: CASSVTSGQETQYF; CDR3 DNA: TGTGCCAGCAGTGTCACTAGCGGACAAGAGACCCAGTACTTC
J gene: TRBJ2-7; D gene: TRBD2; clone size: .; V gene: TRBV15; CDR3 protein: CATSREGASGSYEQYF; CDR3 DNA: TGTGCCACCAGCAGAGAAGGGGCTAGCGGGAGTTACGAGCAGTACTTC
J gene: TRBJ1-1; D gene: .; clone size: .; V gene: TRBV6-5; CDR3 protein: CASEKGGLNTEAFF; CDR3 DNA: TGTGCCAGCGAGAAAGGGGGTTTGAACACTGAAGCTTTCTTT
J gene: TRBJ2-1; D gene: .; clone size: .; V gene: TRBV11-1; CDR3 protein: CASSQDRGRMMDEQFF; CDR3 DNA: TGTGCCAGCAGCCAGGACCGGGGGAGGATGATGGATGAGCAGTTCTTC
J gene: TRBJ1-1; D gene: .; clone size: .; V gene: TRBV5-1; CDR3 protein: CASSASSGNTEAFF; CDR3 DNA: TGCGCCAGCAGCGCTTCGAGTGGGAACACTGAAGCTTTCTTT
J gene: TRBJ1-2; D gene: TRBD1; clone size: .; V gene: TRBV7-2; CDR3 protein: CASSLAQGAGGYTF; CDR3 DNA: TGTGCCAGCAGCTTAGCACAGGGGGCGGGTGGCTACACCTTC
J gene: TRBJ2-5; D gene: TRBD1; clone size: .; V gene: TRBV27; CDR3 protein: CASRTGVGETQYF; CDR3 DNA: TGTGCCAGCAGAACAGGGGTGGGAGAGACCCAGTACTTC
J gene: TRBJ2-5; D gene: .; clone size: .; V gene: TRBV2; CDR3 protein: CASSDIWGGTKETQYF; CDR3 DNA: TGTGCCAGCAGTGATATTTGGGGGGGCACTAAAGAGACCCAGTACTTC
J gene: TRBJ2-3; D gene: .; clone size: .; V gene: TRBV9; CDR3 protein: CASSRWDTQYF; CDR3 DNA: TGTGCCAGCAGCCGGTGGGATACGCAGTATTTT
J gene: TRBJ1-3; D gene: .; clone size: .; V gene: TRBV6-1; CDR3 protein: CASSYATDSGNTIYF; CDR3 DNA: TGTGCCAGCAGCTACGCGACAGACTCTGGAAACACCATATATTTT
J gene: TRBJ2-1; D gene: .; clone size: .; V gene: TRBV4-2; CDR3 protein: CASSQTDSSGFNEQFF; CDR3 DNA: TGTGCCAGCAGCCAAACCGACTCAAGCGGGTTCAATGAGCAGTTCTTC
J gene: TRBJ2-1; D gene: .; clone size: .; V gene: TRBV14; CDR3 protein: CASSQDRGRVQFF; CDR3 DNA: TGTGCCAGCAGCCAAGATAGGGGCAGGGTCCAGTTCTTC
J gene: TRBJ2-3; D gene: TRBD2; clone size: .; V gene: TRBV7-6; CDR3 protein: CASSVGLAGPTDTQYF; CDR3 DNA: TGTGCCAGCAGCGTGGGACTAGCGGGTCCTACAGATACGCAGTATTTT
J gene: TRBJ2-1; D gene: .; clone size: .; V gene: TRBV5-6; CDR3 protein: CASSLGQGRDNEQFF; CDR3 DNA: TGTGCCAGCAGCTTGGGGCAGGGTCGAGACAATGAGCAGTTCTTC
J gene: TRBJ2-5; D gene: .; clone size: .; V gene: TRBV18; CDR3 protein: CASSRTAQETQYF; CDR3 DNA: TGTGCCAGCTCACGGACAGCTCAAGAGACCCAGTACTTC
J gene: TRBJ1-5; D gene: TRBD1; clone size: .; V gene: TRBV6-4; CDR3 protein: CASSEGTGASQPQHF; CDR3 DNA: TGTGCCAGCAGTGAGGGAACAGGGGCGAGTCAGCCCCAGCATTTT
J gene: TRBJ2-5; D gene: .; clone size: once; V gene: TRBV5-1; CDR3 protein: CASSSPREFKETQYF; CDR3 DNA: TGCGCCAGCAGCTCACCACGGGAGTTTAAAGAGACCCAGTACTTC
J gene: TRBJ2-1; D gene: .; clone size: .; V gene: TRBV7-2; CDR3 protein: CASSLSASSYNEQFF; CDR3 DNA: TGTGCCAGCAGCCTTAGCGCGAGCTCCTACAATGAGCAGTTCTTC
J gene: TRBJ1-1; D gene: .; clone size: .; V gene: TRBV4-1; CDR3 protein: CASRENTEAFF; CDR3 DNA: TGCGCCAGTAGAGAGAACACTGAAGCTTTCTTT
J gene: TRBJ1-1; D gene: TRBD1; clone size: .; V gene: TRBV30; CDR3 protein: CAWEQGAGAEAFF; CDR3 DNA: TGTGCCTGGGAACAGGGGGCCGGGGCTGAAGCTTTCTTT
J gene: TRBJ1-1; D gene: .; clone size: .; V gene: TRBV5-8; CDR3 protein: CASSPDLGQNTEAFF; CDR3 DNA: TGTGCCAGCAGCCCGGATCTCGGACAGAACACTGAAGCTTTCTTT